Following are 26 T cell receptor beta chains from one sample sequenced in a study of cytomegalovirus exposure and HLA in healthy donors. The study ran its PCR with 60 Vbeta and 13 Jbeta primers. Method: immunoSEQ multiplex PCR; TCRdb's copy keeps in-frame clones and lacks some. The repertoire has approximately 300,000 clones, about four fifths of them found once; the top ten carry more than 0.3%. Sample: PBMCs. The receptors come from a girl aged 2 to 9 in good health and CMV-seronegative.

This clone appeared a single time. V and J are TRBV5-1 and TRBJ2-2, with TRBD1 matching 8 bases. The CDR3 has 16 residues. V lost 2 bases to trimming and J lost 1 base; unmatched junction nucleotides: 4. CDR1 is SGHRS and CDR2 is YFSETQ in the germline V gene. CDR3 region: CASSFQGQGNTGELFF. CDR3 in DNA: TGCGCCAGCAGCTTTCAAGGACAGGGGAACACCGGGGAGCTGTTTTTT.

The CDR3 region is CASSLEGLAGTDTQYF. Written as DNA, the CDR3 is TGTGCCAGCAGCCTAGAGGGACTAGCTGGCACAGATACGCAGTATTTT. The genes are TRBV4-2 and TRBJ2-3; 9 positions agree with TRBD2. Trimming took 4 bases from V and 1 from J; bases not matched to a gene: 6. Germline lookup yields CDR1 LGHNA and CDR2 YNFKEQ. CDR3 length: 16 residues.

The V call is TRBV4-2, the J call TRBJ2-1; perhaps TRBD2 as D (6 bases). The germline V gene encodes CDR1 LGHNA and CDR2 YNFKEQ. The CDR3 spans 19 residues. The ends were cut back, 0 bases at V and 0 bases at J, with 18 bases in the middle. CDR3 bases: TGTGCCAGCAGCCAAGATCCCATCTCTAGCGTCCTCTCCTACAATGAGCAGTTCTTC. Residues: CASSQDPISSVLSYNEQFF.

The gene calls are TRBV5-8 and TRBJ2-3, with 7 positions matching TRBD2. Trimming at V came to 0 bases and at J to 0 bases, leaving 7 bases not matched to a gene. Germline CDR1 is SGHTS and CDR2 is YDEGEE. The CDR3 is 17 amino acids. CDR3 nucleotide sequence: TGTGCCAGCAGCTTGGCCGGAGCGGGGTCTAGCACAGATACGCAGTATTTT. As protein: CASSLAGAGSSTDTQYF.

The rearrangement joins TRBV19 to TRBJ2-7, with 11 bases fitting TRBD2. This CDR3 has 15 residues. The junction had 13 bases not matched to a gene; V was cut back by 6 bases and J by 9 bases. In germline, CDR1 is LNHDA, CDR2 SQIVND (reference sequence). CDR3 in DNA: TGTGCCAGTAGCCCCTTAGCGGGAGGGAGGTCCTGGCAGTACTTC. The encoded protein is CASSPLAGGRSWQYF.

The CDR3: CASSELKDRGAWEKLFF. CDR3 sequence (DNA): TGTGCCAGCAGTGAACTTAAGGACAGGGGCGCTTGGGAAAAACTGTTTTTT. V and J are TRBV6-1 and TRBJ1-4; TRBD1 agrees at 9 bases. CDR1 and CDR2 from the germline V gene are MNHNS and SASEGT. The CDR3 is made up of 17 amino acids. Unmatched junction bases numbered 12, after V lost 2 bases and J lost 8 bases.

Only a few counts were recorded for this clone. CDR3 sequence (DNA): TGTGCCAGCAGCAAACCACAGACAGTCCGGGGGGAAAAACTGTTTTTT. This sequence encodes CASSKPQTVRGEKLFF. V and J are TRBV21-1 and TRBJ1-4. TRBV21-1 is described as a pseudogene. The CDR3 is 16 amino acids.

This chain connects TRBV9 to TRBJ1-1, with TRBD1 matching 9 bases. The J segment lost 3 bases and the V segment lost 4 bases, leaving 4 bases of the junction unmatched. Germline V CDR1 and CDR2: SGDLS, YYNGEE. The CDR3 is 14 residues long. The CDR3 here is CASSPWTGDTEAFF. For the CDR3, the DNA is TGTGCCAGCAGCCCGTGGACAGGGGACACTGAAGCTTTCTTT.

The chain has TRBV28 and TRBJ2-1; TRBD2 might be the D (7 bases). Germline V CDR1 and CDR2: MDHEN, SYDVKM. This CDR3 contains 16 residues. Trimming took 4 bases from V and 4 from J, leaving 17 bases between them. DNA of the CDR3: TGTGCCAGCAGTTCTAGGGACGGGGGGCCGTACAATGAGCAGTTCTTC. Its protein is CASSSRDGGPYNEQFF.

This chain uses TRBV11-2 with TRBJ2-5; 7 nucleotides match TRBD2. With 0 bases clipped from V and 1 base from J, the junction kept 8 bases outside the gene matches. This CDR3 is built from 17 residues. The germline CDR1 and CDR2 sequences are SGHAT and FQNNGV. CDR3 nucleotide sequence: TGTGCCAGCAGCTTAGATCTTGGCGGGGGACTCCAAGAGACCCAGTACTTC. This codes for CASSLDLGGGLQETQYF.

V and J are TRBV5-1 and TRBJ2-7; perhaps TRBD2 as D (5 bases). The CDR3 spans 14 residues. V lost 4 bases and J lost 0, with 11 bases in between. Germline assignment: CDR1 SGHRS and CDR2 YFSETQ. CDR3 sequence reads: CASSISGSSYEQYF. In DNA form, the CDR3 reads TGCGCCAGCAGCATATCGGGGAGCTCCTACGAGCAGTACTTC. Filled out from reference TRBV5-1 and TRBJ2-7, the complete variable domain reads KAGVTQTPRYLIKTRGQQVTLSCSPISGHRSVSWYQQTPGQGLQFLFEYFSETQRNKGNFPGRFSGRQFSNSRSEMNVSTLELGDSALYLCASSISGSSYEQYFGPGTRLTVT.

The rearrangement uses TRBV7-3 and TRBJ2-7, with 7 bases aligning to TRBD2. The CDR3 is 14 residues long. Germline CDR1 SGHTA, CDR2 FQGTGA. Trimming at V came to 5 bases and at J to 7 bases, leaving 11 bases not matched to a gene. CDR3 sequence: CASSQRSDGGEQYF. The CDR3 bases are TGTGCCAGCAGCCAAAGATCCGACGGGGGGGAGCAGTACTTC.

This clone has a single count. J is TRBJ2-1 and V is TRBV29-1; tentatively, D is TRBD2 (8 bases). The V gene's germline CDR1 is SQVTM and CDR2 ANQGSEA. V lost 6 bases to trimming and J lost 3 bases, with 21 bases between them. The CDR3 spans 16 residues. DNA of the CDR3: TGCAGCGTAGCACAGGGGACGGGAGGGATCTACAATGAGCAGTTCTTC. It specifies CSVAQGTGGIYNEQFF.

This clone appeared a few times. CDR3 bases: TGTGCCATCAGTGAAGTTCTGAGCTCTGGAAACACCATATATTTT. It translates to CAISEVLSSGNTIYF. The rearrangement joins TRBV10-3 to TRBJ1-3; D unresolved. V was shortened by 3 bases and J by 0 bases, with 9 bases between the two germline ends. The CDR3 has 15 amino acids. CDR1 is ENHRY, CDR2 SYGVKD, per germline.

The chain carries TRBV4-1 and TRBJ1-1, with D possibly TRBD1 on 5 matching bases. CDR1 and CDR2 (germline): MGHRA, YSYEKL. The CDR3 runs to 16 residues. V shed 1 base and J shed 0 bases, with 12 bases lying between them. CDR3 sequence reads: CASSQVLGQVNTEAFF. The CDR3 DNA follows: TGCGCCAGCAGCCAAGTTTTGGGGCAGGTGAACACTGAAGCTTTCTTT.

The genes are TRBV27 and TRBJ1-6, with 9 bases that match TRBD1. The V segment lost 6 bases and the J segment 9 bases; nucleotides outside the gene matches: 9. The CDR3 length is 15 residues. CDR1 MNHEY and CDR2 SMNVEV come from the germline V gene (reference sequence). In DNA form, the CDR3 reads TGTGCCAGCAGGCCGGGACAGGGTTTAGGTTCACCCCTCCACTTT. Translated: CASRPGQGLGSPLHF.

The DNA for the CDR3 is TGTGCCAGCAGCGTTACAGGACTAGCGGGAGGCATACGATTCTTC. The encoded protein is CASSVTGLAGGIRFF. V usage is TRBV9 and J usage is TRBJ2-1; 14 positions match TRBD2. CDR3 size: 15 residues. Germline V gives CDR1 SGDLS, CDR2 YYNGEE. Losses at the gene ends were 2 bases for V and 16 bases for J; bases not matched to a gene: 11.

The V call is TRBV6-1, the J call TRBJ2-5, with D unresolved. V gave up 7 bases and J gave up 9 bases, with 15 bases separating them. Germline V gene lookup returns CDR1 MNHNS and CDR2 SASEGT. This CDR3 comprises 12 residues. The CDR3 sequence is CASIFDSEAQYF. In nucleotides, the CDR3 is TGTGCCAGCATTTTTGACTCAGAAGCCCAGTACTTC.

This chain uses TRBV7-9 with TRBJ2-5; unclear D gene. The germline V gene has CDR1 SEHNR and CDR2 FQNEAQ (reference sequence). V lost 10 bases and J 2 bases, leaving 14 bases between the germline ends. This CDR3 has 13 residues. The CDR3 region has the DNA TGTGCCACCAAGGTGGGCACTCAAGAGACCCAGTACTTC. Its protein is CATKVGTQETQYF.

As DNA, the CDR3 is TGTGCCAGCAGCTTAGGGGGGACCTCCTACAATGAGCAGTTCTTC. The encoded protein is CASSLGGTSYNEQFF. The chain employs TRBV7-3 and TRBJ2-1; D perhaps matches TRBD2 (6 bases). This CDR3 contains 15 residues. The ends were cut back, 2 bases at V and 0 bases at J, with 8 bases in the middle. Germline V CDR1 and CDR2: SGHTA, FQGTGA.

The rearrangement uses TRBV7-9 and TRBJ1-6; a weak D match, TRBD1 (5 bases). Germline-derived CDR1 and CDR2 are SEHNR and FQNEAQ (reference sequence). V lost 6 bases and J lost 3, with 12 bases in between. The CDR3 loop spans 15 amino acids. Written as DNA, the CDR3 is TGTGCCAGCAGGGAACAGGCCCTCTATAATTCACCCCTCCACTTT. Encoded protein: CASREQALYNSPLHF.

Here the CDR3 reads CASLIQGQGVRGYTF. The CDR3 nucleotides read TGTGCCAGCCTCATACAAGGACAGGGAGTCCGGGGCTACACCTTC. The chain couples TRBV2 to TRBJ1-2, with 8 bases lining up with TRBD1. Germline-derived CDR1 and CDR2 are SNHLY and FYNNEI. The CDR3 runs to 15 residues. The V segment lost 8 bases and the J segment 8 bases; nucleotides outside the gene matches: 16.

The chain recombines TRBV10-3 with TRBJ2-3, with D tentatively TRBD2 (5 bases). V shed 5 bases and J shed 6 bases, with 12 bases lying between them. The CDR3 extends over 13 amino acids. Germline assignment: CDR1 ENHRY and CDR2 SYGVKD. The CDR3 loop is CAISLVSGDTQYF. For the CDR3, the DNA is TGTGCCATCAGTTTGGTCTCGGGGGATACGCAGTATTTT.

The gene calls are TRBV27 and TRBJ2-7; D remains ambiguous. The V and J ends lost 7 bases and 6 bases respectively, with 7 bases between them. Germline CDR1 and CDR2: MNHEY and SMNVEV (reference sequence). This CDR3 is 10 amino acids long. In DNA, the CDR3 is TGTGCCAGCATCTCCGGCGAGCAGTACTTC. Protein product: CASISGEQYF.

This clone was counted a single time. V gene TRBV27 combines with J gene TRBJ2-1; TRBD2 might be the D (6 bases). The V gene's germline CDR1 is MNHEY and CDR2 SMNVEV (reference sequence). The CDR3 length is 19 residues. The germline V and J ends were trimmed by 7 bases and 5 bases, with 30 bases remaining between them. The CDR3 nucleotides are TGTGCCAGCATCCGACGAAATAGCGGATACGCACTTTGGGACAATGAGCAGTTCTTC. Its protein product is CASIRRNSGYALWDNEQFF.

This clone was found a few times. The genes are TRBV19 and TRBJ2-4; D is perhaps TRBD2 (5 bases). Trimming stripped 7 bases from V and 0 bases from J, with 13 bases between. The CDR3 runs 15 residues. Germline lookup yields CDR1 LNHDA and CDR2 SQIVND (reference sequence). In DNA, the CDR3 is TGTGCCAGTAACCCGGGGTCTCTAGCCAAAAACATTCAGTACTTC. It specifies CASNPGSLAKNIQYF.